These T cell receptor beta chains were read from a single sample in a study of identical twins. MiXCR, run by TCRdb on the 5' RACE reads, gives a single entry per CDR3 protein. The sample includes 1.5 million to 2 million distinct CDR3 sequences, about 31% of them seen just once. Material for sequencing was cord blood. All receptors derive from a newborn girl in good health. The conserved cysteine and the conserved F or W are not part of the CDR3 here. Each record gives: J gene, CDR3 length, V gene, CDR3 protein.

TRBJ1-1,13,TRBV5-6,ASSLATGGNTEAF
TRBJ2-4,14,TRBV5-1,ASSLTAGSVKNIQY
TRBJ2-3,16,TRBV4-2,ASSQDDAGTGDTDTQY
TRBJ2-7,12,TRBV27,ASSLAARGYEQY
TRBJ2-7,12,TRBV27,ASSSQGGPYEQY
-,13,TRBV7-6,ASSLSLASYNEQY
TRBJ2-5,12,TRBV29-1,SVGGRPDYNEQY
TRBJ1-2,14,TRBV6-5,ASSPFFDRAYYGYT
TRBJ1-2,11,TRBV5-1,ALGAASNYGYT
TRBJ2-1,12,TRBV5-1,ASSPTSGRYEQF
-,12,TRBV7-9,ASSPGLASFEQY
-,14,TRBV5-8,ASRLGGTDSYNEQY
TRBJ1-3,17,TRBV4-1,ASSPGDIPQSVRGNTIY
TRBJ1-5,14,TRBV24-1,ATSDLKGSEDQPQH
TRBJ2-3,15,TRBV5-4,ASSSTAGGNYTDTQY
TRBJ1-5,13,TRBV20-1,SASQTVPASQPQH
TRBJ1-5,16,TRBV20-1,SARVLKGGGYLNQPQH
TRBJ2-1,15,TRBV5-1,ASSLRLAGAYGNEQF
TRBJ1-1,11,TRBV6-6,ASTPRQNTEAF
TRBJ1-4,13,TRBV7-8,ASSRKTGRGEKLF
TRBJ1-1,11,TRBV20-1,SARDPGHTEAF
TRBJ2-3,13,TRBV7-9,ASSHRPISTDTQY
TRBJ2-1,15,TRBV20-1,SARDVLAGGRNNEQF
TRBJ2-1,14,TRBV5-1,ATSTSGSLGYNEQF
TRBJ1-1,14,TRBV24-1,ATRGGPGTENTEAF
TRBJ2-7,12,TRBV6-6,ASTPRDSSYEQY
TRBJ2-3,13,TRBV6-5,ASARTGGFTDTQY
TRBJ2-5,17,TRBV12-3/TRBV12-4,ASRPSQWTSGGLQETQY
TRBJ1-2,15,TRBV14,ASSPYNGQESYYGYT
TRBJ2-5,11,TRBV28,ASRRDRQETQY
TRBJ2-7,12,TRBV19,ASSIDYWTYEQY
TRBJ2-7,16,TRBV20-1,SARRGLAGGISSYEQY
TRBJ1-1,11,TRBV5-1,ARHLGPNTEAF
TRBJ1-2,11,TRBV7-9,ASDIGVNYGYT
TRBJ1-5,12,TRBV6-8,ASSLTVLNQPQH
-,11,TRBV27,ASMGQGLYEQY
TRBJ1-5,15,TRBV4-1,ASSQVGRGQVNQPQH
TRBJ2-7,14,TRBV7-9,ASSLNSGVPIYEQY
TRBJ1-5,13,TRBV10-3,AISDGQVSNQPQH
TRBJ2-4,13,TRBV4-2,ASSQDAAPGDIQY
TRBJ2-4,18,TRBV4-1,ASSLDQGARGILAKNIQY
TRBJ2-3,11,TRBV6-4,ASSPQWTDTQY
TRBJ1-6,15,TRBV27,ASSLLVAGTGLSPLH
TRBJ2-7,12,TRBV24-1,ATSDSDSSYEQY
TRBJ2-7,15,TRBV3-1,ASSRGLAASDSYEQY
TRBJ2-5,13,TRBV28,ASSLPLGRGETQY
TRBJ1-1,12,TRBV20-1,SATRQGGYSEAF
TRBJ2-1,15,TRBV20-1,SARASSGAPPYNEQF
TRBJ1-4,15,TRBV27,ASSPRRQGSAREKLF
TRBJ1-5,13,TRBV21-1,ASSNEKGCNQPQH
TRBJ2-1,12,TRBV15,ATSPKPSDNEQF
TRBJ2-5,14,TRBV20-1,SARAPAGRDQNGQY
TRBJ2-7,11,TRBV20-1,SARAGGNYEQY
TRBJ2-1,11,TRBV4-1,ASSQVLADEQF
TRBJ2-1,13,TRBV27,ASSLRTSKDNEQF